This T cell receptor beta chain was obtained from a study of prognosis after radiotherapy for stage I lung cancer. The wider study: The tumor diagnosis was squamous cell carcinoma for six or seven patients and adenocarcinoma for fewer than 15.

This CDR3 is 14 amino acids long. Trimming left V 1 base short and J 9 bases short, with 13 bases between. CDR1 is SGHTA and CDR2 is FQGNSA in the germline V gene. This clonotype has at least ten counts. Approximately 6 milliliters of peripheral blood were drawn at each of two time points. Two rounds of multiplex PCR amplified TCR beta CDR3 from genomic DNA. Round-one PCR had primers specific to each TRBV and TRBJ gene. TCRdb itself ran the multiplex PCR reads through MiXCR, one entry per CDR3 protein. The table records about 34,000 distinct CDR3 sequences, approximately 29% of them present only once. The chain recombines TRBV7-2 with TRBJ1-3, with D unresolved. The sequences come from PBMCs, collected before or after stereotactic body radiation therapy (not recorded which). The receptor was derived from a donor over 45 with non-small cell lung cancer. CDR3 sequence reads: CASSLDSPGGTIYF. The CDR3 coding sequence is TGTGCCAGCAGCTTAGATTCGCCGGGCGGCACCATATATTTT. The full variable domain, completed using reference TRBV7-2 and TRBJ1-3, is GAGVSQSPSNKVTEKGKDVELRCDPISGHTALYWYRQSLGQGLEFLIYFQGNSAPDKSGLPSDRFSAERTGGSVSTLTIQRTQQEDSAVYLCASSLDSPGGTIYFGEGSWLTVV.